By sample share, the clone carrying this T cell receptor beta chain is medium-sized. CDR3 length equals 15 residues. With V trimmed by 5 bases and J by 6 bases, 7 bases remained unmatched. Looked up from germline, CDR1 is DFQATT and CDR2 is SNEGSKA (reference sequence). TCRdb reprocessed the reads with MiXCR, giving one entry per CDR3 protein. This table holds 3,000 to 3,500 distinct CDR3 sequences, roughly 10% found once. The sample taken for sequencing was CD4+ T cells from synovial fluid. The receptor was derived from a human donor with rheumatoid arthritis. The chain links TRBV20-1 to TRBJ2-1; 13 nucleotides agree with TRBD2. CDR3 nucleotide sequence: TGCAGTGCTGCCTGGACTAGCGGGAGCGGCAATGAGCAGTTCTTC. Encoded protein: CSAAWTSGSGNEQFF.